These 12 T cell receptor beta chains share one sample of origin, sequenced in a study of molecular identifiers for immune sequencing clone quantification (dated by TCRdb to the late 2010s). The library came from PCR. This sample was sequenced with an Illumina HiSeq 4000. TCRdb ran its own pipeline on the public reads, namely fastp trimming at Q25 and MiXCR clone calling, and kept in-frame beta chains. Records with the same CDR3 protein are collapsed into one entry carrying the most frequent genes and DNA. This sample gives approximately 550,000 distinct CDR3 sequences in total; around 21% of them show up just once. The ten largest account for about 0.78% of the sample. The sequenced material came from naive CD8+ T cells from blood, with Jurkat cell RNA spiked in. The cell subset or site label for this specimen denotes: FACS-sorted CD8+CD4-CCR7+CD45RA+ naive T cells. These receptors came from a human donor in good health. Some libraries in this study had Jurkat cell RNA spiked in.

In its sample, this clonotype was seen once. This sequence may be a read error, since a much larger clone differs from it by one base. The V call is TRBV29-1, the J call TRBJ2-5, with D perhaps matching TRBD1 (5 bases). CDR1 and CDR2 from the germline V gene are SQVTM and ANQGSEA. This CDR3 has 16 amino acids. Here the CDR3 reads CGVESSRAQGYGTQYF. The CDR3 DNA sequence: TGCGGCGTTGAAAGTTCCAGGGCTCAAGGGTATGGGACCCAGTACTTC.

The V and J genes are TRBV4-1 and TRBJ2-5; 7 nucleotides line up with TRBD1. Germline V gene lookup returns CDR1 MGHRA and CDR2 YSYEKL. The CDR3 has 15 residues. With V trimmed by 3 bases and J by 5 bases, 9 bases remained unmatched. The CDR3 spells CASSHPPTGMETQYF. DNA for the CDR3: TGCGCCAGCAGCCACCCGCCGACAGGGATGGAGACCCAGTACTTC.

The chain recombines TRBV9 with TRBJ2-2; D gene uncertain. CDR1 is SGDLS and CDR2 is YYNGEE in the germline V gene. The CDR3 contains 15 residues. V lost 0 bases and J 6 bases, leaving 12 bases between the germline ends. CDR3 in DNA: TGTGCCAGCAGCGTAGGCAGTTGGAGAGCCGGGGAGCTGTTTTTT. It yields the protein CASSVGSWRAGELFF.

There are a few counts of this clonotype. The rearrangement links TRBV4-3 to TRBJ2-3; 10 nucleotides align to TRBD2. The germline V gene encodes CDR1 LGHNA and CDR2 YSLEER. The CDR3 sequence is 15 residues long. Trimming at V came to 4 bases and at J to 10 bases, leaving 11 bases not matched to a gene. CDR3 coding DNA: TGCGCCAGCAGCCCCGTAGCGGGGGGCCACGATGCGCAGTATTTT. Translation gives CASSPVAGGHDAQYF.

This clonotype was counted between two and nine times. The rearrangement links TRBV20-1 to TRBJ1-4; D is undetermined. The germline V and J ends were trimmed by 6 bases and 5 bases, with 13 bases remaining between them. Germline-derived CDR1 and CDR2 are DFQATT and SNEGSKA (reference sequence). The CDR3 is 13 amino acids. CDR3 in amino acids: CSAIRPMNEKLFF. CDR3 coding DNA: TGCAGTGCCATAAGACCGATGAATGAAAAACTGTTTTTT.

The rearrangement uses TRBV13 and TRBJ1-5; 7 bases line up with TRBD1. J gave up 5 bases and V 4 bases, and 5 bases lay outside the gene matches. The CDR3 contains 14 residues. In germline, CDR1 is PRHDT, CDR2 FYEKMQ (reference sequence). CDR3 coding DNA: TGTGCCAGCAGCTACGGACAGGCGGATCAGCCCCAGCATTTT. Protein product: CASSYGQADQPQHF.

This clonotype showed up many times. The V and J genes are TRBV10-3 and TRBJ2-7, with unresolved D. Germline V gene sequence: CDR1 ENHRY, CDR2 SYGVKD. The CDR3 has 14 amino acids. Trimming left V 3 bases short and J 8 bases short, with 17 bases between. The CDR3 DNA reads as TGTGCCATCAGTGACCCGGACGCTACTGATCAGCAGTACTTC. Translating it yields CAISDPDATDQQYF.

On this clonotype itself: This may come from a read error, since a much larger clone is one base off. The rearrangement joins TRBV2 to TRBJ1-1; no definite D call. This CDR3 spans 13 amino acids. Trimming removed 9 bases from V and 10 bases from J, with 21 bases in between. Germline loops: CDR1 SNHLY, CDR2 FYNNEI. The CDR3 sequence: CARRPDAGNGAFF. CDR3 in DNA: TGTGCCAGAAGACCCGACGCGGGAAATGGAGCTTTCTTT.

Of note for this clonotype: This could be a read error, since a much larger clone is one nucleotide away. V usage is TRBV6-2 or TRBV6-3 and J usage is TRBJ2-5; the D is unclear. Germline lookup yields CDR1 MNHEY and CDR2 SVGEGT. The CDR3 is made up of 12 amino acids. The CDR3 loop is CAGRPHAEDQYF. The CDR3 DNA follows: TGTGCCGGCAGACCTCACGCTGAGGACCAGTACTTC.

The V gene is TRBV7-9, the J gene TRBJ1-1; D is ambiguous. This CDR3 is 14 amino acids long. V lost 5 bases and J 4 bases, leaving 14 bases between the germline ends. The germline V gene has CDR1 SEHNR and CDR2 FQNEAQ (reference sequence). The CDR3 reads CASSPPSRGTEAFF. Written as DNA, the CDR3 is TGTGCCAGCAGCCCTCCCTCGAGAGGCACTGAAGCTTTCTTT.

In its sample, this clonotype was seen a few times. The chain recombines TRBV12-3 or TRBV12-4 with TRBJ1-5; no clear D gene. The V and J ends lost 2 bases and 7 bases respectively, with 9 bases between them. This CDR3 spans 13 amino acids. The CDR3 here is CASSLWVGQPQHF. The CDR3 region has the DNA TGTGCCAGCAGTTTATGGGTTGGGCAGCCCCAGCATTTT.

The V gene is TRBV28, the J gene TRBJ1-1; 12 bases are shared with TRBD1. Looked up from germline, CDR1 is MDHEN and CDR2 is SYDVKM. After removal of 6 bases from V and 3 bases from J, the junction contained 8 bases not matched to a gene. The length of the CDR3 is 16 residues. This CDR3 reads CASSSGTGGVDTEAFF. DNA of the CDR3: TGTGCCAGCAGCTCCGGGACAGGGGGCGTGGACACTGAAGCTTTCTTT.